One sample yielded the 29 T cell receptor beta chains listed below, sequenced in a study of blood T cell repertoires in COVID-19. Repertoires were generated with immunoSEQ multiplex PCR, while TCRdb's copy carries only in-frame clones and drops some. The sample holds 300,000 or so clones, around 83% seen once. Sequencing was performed on peripheral blood. All receptors come from a woman between 50 and 59 years old with acute or convalescent COVID-19.

V and J are TRBV18 and TRBJ1-3, with D hard to call. Per germline, CDR1 KGHSH and CDR2 LQKENI. The CDR3 is 13 amino acids. With 2 bases removed from V and 4 bases from J, the gap between germline ends came to 6 bases. This CDR3 is CASSPGPGNTIYF. In DNA, the CDR3 is TGTGCCAGCTCACCAGGGCCGGGAAACACCATATATTTT.

This sequence joins TRBV3-1 (or the pseudogene TRBV3-2) and TRBJ2-3; 11 positions agree with TRBD2. J lost 6 bases, V lost 2 bases, and 4 bases had no gene match. This CDR3 spans 15 amino acids. Germline CDR1 is LGHDT and CDR2 is YNNKEL (reference sequence). The CDR3 is CASSQNSGGADTQYF. In DNA, the CDR3 is TGTGCCAGCAGCCAAAATAGCGGGGGGGCGGATACGCAGTATTTT.

The rearrangement uses TRBV6-2 or TRBV6-3 and TRBJ1-2, with 8 positions matching TRBD1. The CDR3 consists of 13 residues. With 5 bases clipped from V and 10 bases from J, the junction kept 9 bases outside the gene matches. CDR1 is MNHEY and CDR2 is SVGEGT in the germline V gene. The CDR3 here is CASSPDREMVYTF. CDR3 bases: TGTGCCAGCAGTCCGGACAGGGAAATGGTCTACACCTTC.

The genes are TRBV30 and TRBJ1-1; no clear D. Per germline, CDR1 GTSNPN and CDR2 SVGIG (reference sequence). V lost 1 base, J lost 3 bases, and 6 bases lay in between. The CDR3 is made up of 12 amino acids. The chain's CDR3 is CAWSDQDTEAFF. Written as DNA, the CDR3 is TGTGCCTGGAGTGACCAGGACACTGAAGCTTTCTTT.

The CDR3 DNA follows: TGTGCCAGCTCACCCCGGACAGGATCTCAAGAGACCCAGTACTTC. As protein: CASSPRTGSQETQYF. The V gene is TRBV18, the J gene TRBJ2-5; 7 nucleotides match TRBD1. The V and J ends lost 3 bases and 2 bases, in that order; junction bases with no gene match: 6. CDR3 length: 15 amino acids. Germline V gives CDR1 KGHSH, CDR2 LQKENI.

The chain is built from TRBV3-1 (or the pseudogene TRBV3-2) and TRBJ2-3; tentatively, D is TRBD2 (5 bases). Germline V gene sequence: CDR1 LGHDT, CDR2 YNNKEL (reference sequence). V lost 2 bases and J 3 bases, leaving 15 bases between the germline ends. The CDR3 sequence is 16 residues long. The CDR3 reads CASSQNSWWETDTQYF. The CDR3 bases are TGTGCCAGCAGCCAAAACTCTTGGTGGGAGACAGATACGCAGTATTTT.

The chain employs TRBV16 and TRBJ1-1; D is possibly TRBD1 (6 bases). This CDR3 contains 13 residues. Per the germline V gene, CDR1 is KGHSY and CDR2 is FQNENV. Trimming took off 2 bases at V and 4 bases at J, with 8 bases between the two ends. CDR3 loop: CASSQSRGTEAFF. CDR3 in DNA: TGTGCCAGCAGCCAAAGCAGGGGCACTGAAGCTTTCTTT.

V gene TRBV10-3 combines with J gene TRBJ2-7; D is perhaps TRBD2 (5 bases). This CDR3 comprises 16 residues. Germline V CDR1 and CDR2: ENHRY, SYGVKD. The V end was cut by 7 bases, the J end by 2 bases, with 21 bases between. The CDR3 nucleotides are TGTGCCATCACCTCTTCGCCCACGTCGGGAACCTACGAGCAGTACTTC. It translates to CAITSSPTSGTYEQYF.

V usage is TRBV12-3 or TRBV12-4 and J usage is TRBJ1-2; TRBD1 agrees at 7 bases. The CDR3 runs 13 residues. V gave up 2 bases and J gave up 7 bases; unmatched junction bases: 4. As DNA, the CDR3 is TGTGCCAGCAGTTTAACAGGGGCGGGTGGCTACACCTTC. The encoded protein is CASSLTGAGGYTF.

This clone was counted once. In DNA, the CDR3 is TGTGCCAGCAGCTTGTTAACGCCGGTAAACACTGAAGCTTTCTTT. Its translation is CASSLLTPVNTEAFF. The V gene is TRBV5-4, the J gene TRBJ1-1, with unresolved D. The CDR3 has 15 amino acids. The germline V gene has CDR1 SGHNT and CDR2 YYREEE (reference sequence). Trimming left V 1 base short and J 2 bases short, with 12 bases between.

This chain uses TRBV10-3 with TRBJ2-1; 8 nucleotides agree with TRBD2. Per germline, CDR1 ENHRY and CDR2 SYGVKD. J lost 4 bases, V lost 6 bases, and 8 bases had no gene match. The CDR3 has 15 amino acids. CDR3 DNA sequence: TGTGCCATCAGCGGGGGGGAAATATCATACAATGAGCAGTTCTTC. This encodes CAISGGEISYNEQFF.

This chain joins TRBV9 and TRBJ1-1; 10 nucleotides agree with TRBD1. Germline V lookup: CDR1 SGDLS, CDR2 YYNGEE. V lost 5 bases to trimming and J lost 0 bases; unmatched junction nucleotides: 4. The length of the CDR3 is 15 residues. The CDR3 coding sequence is TGTGCCAGCAGAGGGGGACAGGGGATGAACACTGAAGCTTTCTTT. Translation gives CASRGGQGMNTEAFF.

The chain carries TRBV6-5 and TRBJ2-7; 10 positions match TRBD1. This CDR3 has 14 amino acids. Germline CDR1 reads MNHEY; CDR2 reads SVGAGI. With 5 bases clipped from V and 12 bases from J, the junction kept 13 bases outside the gene matches. As DNA, the CDR3 is TGTGCCAGCAGTCGGGACAGGGGAATTGGGGGTCTGTACGTC. Residues: CASSRDRGIGGLYV.

V usage is TRBV18 and J usage is TRBJ1-1; D is unclear. The CDR3 loop spans 13 amino acids. CDR1 and CDR2 from the germline V gene are KGHSH and LQKENI. Trimming removed 3 bases at V and 10 bases at J, with 15 bases between. The DNA for the CDR3 is TGTGCCAGCTCACCCCCAGATCGGGTGAGAGCTTTCTTT. It encodes CASSPPDRVRAFF.

This chain uses TRBV6-4 with TRBJ1-1, with D hard to call. Germline V CDR1 and CDR2: MRHNA, SNTAGT. V lost 5 bases to trimming and J lost 1 base, with 11 bases between them. This CDR3 is 14 amino acids long. The CDR3 DNA reads as TGTGCCAGCAGTCCTTCGGCAGGGAACACTGAAGCTTTCTTT. Protein product: CASSPSAGNTEAFF.

This sequence joins TRBV6-5 and TRBJ2-3, with D possibly TRBD1 on 6 matching bases. The length of the CDR3 is 13 residues. Germline V gene data show CDR1 as MNHEY and CDR2 as SVGAGI. Trimming cost V 6 bases and J 4 bases, with 11 bases left between them. The CDR3: CASSHRDADTQYF. The CDR3 coding sequence is TGTGCCAGCAGCCACAGGGATGCAGATACGCAGTATTTT.

The chain uses TRBV25-1 and TRBJ1-4; D not resolved. The germline V gene has CDR1 MGHDK and CDR2 SYGVNS. V was shortened by 3 bases and J by 5 bases, with 4 bases between the two germline ends. The CDR3 contains 12 residues. CDR3 amino acids: CASSDRNEKLFF. In DNA form, the CDR3 reads TGTGCCAGCAGTGACAGGAATGAAAAACTGTTTTTT.

V is TRBV12-5 and J is TRBJ2-4; D might be TRBD1 (5 bases). Germline loops: CDR1 LGHNT, CDR2 FRNRAP. The CDR3 is 13 amino acids. V lost 4 bases, J lost 5 bases, and 9 bases lay in between. CDR3 nucleotide sequence: TGTGCTAGTGGTTCAGGGCCAGAAAACATTCAGTACTTC. It is translated as CASGSGPENIQYF.

The chain recombines TRBV2 with TRBJ2-3; 8 positions agree with TRBD2. Per germline, CDR1 SNHLY and CDR2 FYNNEI. V lost 6 bases to trimming and J lost 6 bases; unmatched junction nucleotides: 8. The CDR3 spans 14 residues. CDR3 region: CASRAAGGVDTQYF. The DNA of the CDR3 is TGTGCCAGCAGGGCGGCGGGGGGTGTGGATACGCAGTATTTT.

The gene calls are TRBV18 and TRBJ1-2; D possibly corresponds to TRBD1 (5 bases). V was cut by 3 bases and J by 4 bases, with 15 bases left in between. This CDR3 comprises 15 residues. Germline V gene lookup returns CDR1 KGHSH and CDR2 LQKENI. CDR3 in amino acids: CASSPSGQWSYGYTF. The CDR3 DNA follows: TGTGCCAGCTCACCCTCCGGACAATGGAGCTATGGCTACACCTTC.

The chain joins TRBV5-6 to TRBJ2-3; 8 bases agree with TRBD2. CDR1 SGHDT and CDR2 YYEEEE come from the germline V gene. The CDR3 is 13 amino acids. V was pared by 7 bases and J by 1 base, with 2 bases of the junction left unmatched. The CDR3 is CASETSGTDTQYF. The CDR3 coding sequence is TGTGCCAGCGAGACTAGCGGCACAGATACGCAGTATTTT.

Regarding this clone: Other DNA sequences in the sample encode the same CDR3. The chain employs TRBV29-1 and TRBJ1-3, with a tentative D call TRBD1 (6 bases). This CDR3 has 13 residues. Germline CDR1 and CDR2: SQVTM and ANQGSEA. Trimming shortened V by 1 base and J by 2 bases, and 6 bases separated the two germline ends. CDR3 residues: CSVEGTAGNTIYF. The CDR3 DNA follows: TGCAGCGTTGAAGGGACAGCTGGAAACACCATATATTTT.

This chain uses TRBV4-1 with TRBJ1-2, with 12 bases fitting TRBD1. CDR3 size: 16 residues. With V trimmed by 2 bases and J by 7 bases, 8 bases remained unmatched. The V gene's germline CDR1 is MGHRA and CDR2 YSYEKL. The CDR3 DNA sequence: TGCGCCAGCAGCCAATTTGAGGGACAGGGGGCGGGTGGCTACACCTTC. Translated, it gives CASSQFEGQGAGGYTF.

The chain uses TRBV7-2 and TRBJ2-6, with D perhaps TRBD1 (5 bases). The CDR3 loop spans 16 amino acids. Between the trimmed V and J ends, which lost 3 bases and 2 bases, there was a span of 11 bases. CDR1 is SGHTA, CDR2 FQGNSA, per germline. CDR3 loop: CASSFSRTTGANVLTF. CDR3 coding DNA: TGTGCCAGCAGCTTCTCCCGGACAACTGGGGCCAACGTCCTGACTTTC.

CDR3 protein: CASSQYLRDGYTEAFF. DNA for the CDR3: TGCGCCAGCAGCCAATATCTCAGGGATGGATACACTGAAGCTTTCTTT. The chain carries TRBV4-3 and TRBJ1-1; tentatively, D is TRBD1 (5 bases). Germline V gene sequence: CDR1 LGHNA, CDR2 YSLEER. Trimming cost V 2 bases and J 3 bases, with 16 bases left between them. The CDR3 extends over 16 amino acids.

The chain is built from TRBV5-6 and TRBJ2-5; 12 nucleotides agree with TRBD2. V gave up 4 bases and J gave up 3 bases; unmatched junction bases: 7. Per germline, CDR1 SGHDT and CDR2 YYEEEE. CDR3 length equals 16 residues. In DNA, the CDR3 is TGTGCCAGCAGCAACGGACTAGCGGGGTGGGAAGAGACCCAGTACTTC. Protein product: CASSNGLAGWEETQYF.

The rearrangement joins TRBV10-3 to TRBJ2-7; the D gene is possibly TRBD2 (5 bases). From germline, CDR1 is ENHRY and CDR2 SYGVKD. V was cut by 4 bases and J by 2 bases, with 9 bases left in between. The CDR3 extends over 13 amino acids. The CDR3 sequence is CAISGGLTYEQYF. CDR3 coding DNA: TGTGCCATCAGTGGCGGGCTAACCTACGAGCAGTACTTC.

This clone appeared a single time. The chain joins TRBV4-3 to TRBJ1-3; D uncertain. V was shortened by 1 base and J by 0 bases, with 7 bases between the two germline ends. Looked up from germline, CDR1 is LGHNA and CDR2 is YSLEER. The CDR3 totals 15 residues. CDR3 in amino acids: CASSQGESSGNTIYF. In nucleotides, the CDR3 is TGCGCCAGCAGCCAAGGGGAGAGCTCTGGAAACACCATATATTTT.

The chain has TRBV11-1 and TRBJ1-1; 7 bases line up with TRBD1. The junction had 5 bases not matched to a gene; V was cut back by 3 bases and J by 4 bases. The length of the CDR3 is 14 residues. Looked up from germline, CDR1 is SGHAT and CDR2 is FQDESV (reference sequence). DNA for the CDR3: TGTGCCAGCAGCTTCCGGGGACAGTCCACTGAAGCTTTCTTT. It yields the protein CASSFRGQSTEAFF.